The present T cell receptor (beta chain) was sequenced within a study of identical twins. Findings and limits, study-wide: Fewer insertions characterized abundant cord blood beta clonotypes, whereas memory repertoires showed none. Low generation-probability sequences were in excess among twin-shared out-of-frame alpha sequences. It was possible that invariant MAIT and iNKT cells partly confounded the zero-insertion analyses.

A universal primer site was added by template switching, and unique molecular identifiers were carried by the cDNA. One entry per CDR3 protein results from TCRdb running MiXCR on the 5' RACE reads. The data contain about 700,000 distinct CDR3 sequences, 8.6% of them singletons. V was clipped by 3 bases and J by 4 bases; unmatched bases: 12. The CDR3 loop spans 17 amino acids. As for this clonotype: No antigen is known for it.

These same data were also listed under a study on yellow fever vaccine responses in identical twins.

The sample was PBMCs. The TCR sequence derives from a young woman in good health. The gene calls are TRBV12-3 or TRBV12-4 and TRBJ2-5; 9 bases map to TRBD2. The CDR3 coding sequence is TGTGCCAGCAGTTTTGATAGCGGGGGCCCAAGAGGAGAGACCCAGTACTTC. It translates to CASSFDSGGPRGETQYF.